This T cell receptor beta chain was observed in a study of immune evolution from preneoplasia to lung adenocarcinoma. V shed 3 bases and J shed 6 bases, with 14 bases lying between them. The CDR3 is 14 residues long. Germline CDR1 is KGHSH and CDR2 is LQKENI. This clone showed up just once. Repertoires were generated with immunoSEQ multiplex PCR, while TCRdb's copy carries only in-frame clones and drops some. The sample carries about 5,000 clones, less than 90% recorded once. Material for sequencing was FFPE adjacent normal lung tissue. The sequence derives from an older person with lung adenocarcinoma. The V and J genes are TRBV18 and TRBJ1-2, with a weak D call TRBD1 (5 bases). CDR3 region: CASSPSREVNGYTF. In DNA form, the CDR3 reads TGTGCCAGCTCACCTTCCAGGGAGGTAAATGGCTACACCTTC.